These 12 T cell receptor beta chains came from one sample sequenced in a study of cytomegalovirus exposure and HLA in healthy donors. The PCR was carried out with 60 Vbeta primers and 13 Jbeta primers. TCRdb's copy holds only in-frame clones and misses some; the assay was immunoSEQ multiplex PCR. The table includes some 120,000 clones, roughly 78% detected once. Sequencing was done on a sample of PBMCs. Source of these receptors: a woman between 35 and 50 years old in good health and CMV-seronegative.

This clone was counted only a few times. The CDR3 loop is CASSRWLAGVYNEQFF. The CDR3 nucleotides are TGTGCCAGCAGTCGTTGGCTAGCGGGAGTCTACAATGAGCAGTTCTTC. The chain joins TRBV27 to TRBJ2-1, with 10 bases that match TRBD2. This CDR3 has 16 amino acids. Germline loops: CDR1 MNHEY, CDR2 SMNVEV (reference sequence). Germline trimming cut 5 bases from V and 3 bases from J; bases unmatched to any gene: 7.

The chain combines TRBV5-8 with TRBJ2-1; 15 nucleotides align to TRBD2. Trimming cost V 4 bases and J 2 bases; bases outside gene matches: 13. The CDR3 loop spans 20 amino acids. Germline V lookup: CDR1 SGHTS, CDR2 YDEGEE. In DNA, the CDR3 is TGTGCCAGCAGCGCGGGGGATGGGACTAGCGGGAGGCCAACCTACAATGAGCAGTTCTTC. The encoded protein is CASSAGDGTSGRPTYNEQFF.

The chain couples TRBV5-6 to TRBJ1-2; 7 bases map to TRBD1. J was trimmed by 2 bases and V by 1 base; bases with no gene match: 2. The V gene's germline CDR1 is SGHDT and CDR2 YYEEEE. CDR3 size: 14 residues. The CDR3 loop reads CASSLWDSNYGYTF. The CDR3 DNA follows: TGTGCCAGCAGCTTGTGGGACAGCAACTATGGCTACACCTTC.

The chain links TRBV9 to TRBJ1-2; D might be TRBD1 (5 bases). In germline, CDR1 is SGDLS, CDR2 YYNGEE. The length of the CDR3 is 13 residues. Deletions cut 1 base from V and 4 bases from J, with 8 bases between. The CDR3 loop reads CASSVSGGYGYTF. Here the CDR3 DNA reads TGTGCCAGCAGCGTATCCGGGGGCTATGGCTACACCTTC.

This clone was seen just once. The sample carries other DNA sequences with the same CDR3. The chain combines TRBV7-2 with TRBJ2-7, with 8 positions matching TRBD2. CDR1 and CDR2 (germline): SGHTA, FQGNSA. This CDR3 is built from 15 residues. Trimming took 5 bases from V and 2 from J; bases not matched to a gene: 8. The CDR3 sequence is CASSGAGTRPYEQYF. For the CDR3, the DNA is TGTGCCAGCAGCGGTGCAGGGACTAGACCCTACGAGCAGTACTTC.

J is TRBJ1-1 and V is TRBV7-2, with 7 bases matching TRBD1. Germline assignment: CDR1 SGHTA and CDR2 FQGNSA. This CDR3 is 14 amino acids long. V lost 5 bases, J lost 2 bases, and 5 bases stayed unmatched. This CDR3 is CASSQGTANTEAFF. The CDR3 DNA is TGTGCCAGCAGCCAAGGGACAGCTAACACTGAAGCTTTCTTT.

The CDR3 nucleotides read TGCAGCACCTTTAGGGAGGTTGACTATGGCTACACCTTC. It yields the protein CSTFREVDYGYTF. The chain has TRBV29-1 and TRBJ1-2; D gene uncertain. Trimming left V 8 bases short and J 3 bases short, with 16 bases between. CDR1 SQVTM and CDR2 ANQGSEA come from the germline V gene. This CDR3 contains 13 residues.

The DNA of the CDR3 is TGTGCCAGCAGTGAATCAGCCGGGGAAAAAAATCAGTACGAGCAGTACTTC. Translating gives CASSESAGEKNQYEQYF. The gene calls are TRBV25-1 and TRBJ2-7, with D perhaps matching TRBD2 (5 bases). V was clipped by 1 base and J by 4 bases, with 20 bases between them. The length of the CDR3 is 17 residues. Germline-derived CDR1 and CDR2 are MGHDK and SYGVNS.

V and J are TRBV25-1 and TRBJ1-1, with D unresolved. CDR3 length: 13 amino acids. Germline CDR1 reads MGHDK; CDR2 reads SYGVNS. Trimming pared 6 bases from V and 0 bases from J, leaving 8 bases between. The CDR3 here is CASREPVNTEAFF. DNA for the CDR3: TGTGCCAGCAGGGAGCCGGTGAACACTGAAGCTTTCTTT. The whole variable domain, remainder taken from reference TRBV25-1 and TRBJ1-1, is EADIYQTPRYLVIGTGKKITLECSQTMGHDKMYWYQQDPGMELHLIHYSYGVNSTEKGDLSSESTVSRIRTEHFPLTLESARPSHTSQYLCASREPVNTEAFFGQGTRLTVV.

This clone was seen just once. J is TRBJ2-2 and V is TRBV5-4; D remains unclear. This CDR3 comprises 16 residues. Deletions cut 0 bases from V and 0 bases from J, with 9 bases between. Per the germline V gene, CDR1 is SGHNT and CDR2 is YYREEE (reference sequence). The CDR3 here is CASSLGGGANTGELFF. The CDR3 DNA reads TGTGCCAGCAGCTTGGGCGGCGGCGCGAACACCGGGGAGCTGTTTTTT.

DNA for the CDR3: TGTGCCAGCAGTTTACCGGGATACGAGCAGTACTTC. Its protein product is CASSLPGYEQYF. This chain joins TRBV28 and TRBJ2-7, with D possibly matching TRBD2 (5 bases). This CDR3 spans 12 amino acids. Germline lookup yields CDR1 MDHEN and CDR2 SYDVKM. Trimming shortened V by 2 bases and J by 4 bases, and 6 bases separated the two germline ends. Variable domain in full (rest from reference TRBV28 and TRBJ2-7): DVKVTQSSRYLVKRTGEKVFLECVQDMDHENMFWYRQDPGLGLRLIYFSYDVKMKEKGDIPEGYSVSREKKERFSLILESASTNQTSMYLCASSLPGYEQYFGPGTRLTVT.

This chain joins TRBV19 and TRBJ1-2; weak D call: TRBD1 (5 bases). V was trimmed by 6 bases and J by 1 base, leaving 9 bases between them. Germline values: CDR1 LNHDA, CDR2 SQIVND (reference sequence). The CDR3 is made up of 13 amino acids. The CDR3 loop reads CASSRGVNYGYTF. In nucleotides, the CDR3 is TGTGCCAGTAGCCGGGGGGTTAACTATGGCTACACCTTC.